Presented here are 24 T cell receptor beta chains from one specimen sequenced in a study of blood T cell repertoires in COVID-19. Profiling relied on immunoSEQ multiplex PCR, and the TCRdb table lists in-frame clones only, not all of them. The table has roughly 400,000 clones, around nine tenths seen once. Sequenced input: PBMCs or T cells enriched from blood (not recorded which). These receptors were collected from a woman aged 50 to 65 who had recovered from COVID-19.

The V and J genes are TRBV4-1 and TRBJ2-7, with 9 bases that match TRBD1. The germline gives CDR1 MGHRA, CDR2 YSYEKL. This CDR3 region has 19 residues. After removal of 1 base from V and 4 bases from J, the junction contained 17 bases not matched to a gene. CDR3 sequence: CASSQGTPGGTGRRYEQYF. DNA for the CDR3: TGCGCCAGCAGCCAAGGGACTCCAGGGGGGACAGGGAGGAGGTACGAGCAGTACTTC.

V usage is TRBV7-2 and J usage is TRBJ1-5, with D maybe TRBD1 (5 bases). The germline V gene has CDR1 SGHTA and CDR2 FQGNSA. This CDR3 contains 13 residues. V gave up 5 bases and J gave up 4 bases, with 9 bases separating them. As DNA, the CDR3 is TGTGCCAGCAGCATGGGGGGGAATCAGCCCCAGCATTTT. It is translated as CASSMGGNQPQHF.

The gene calls are TRBV24-1 and TRBJ1-1; TRBD1 might be the D (6 bases). Per the germline V gene, CDR1 is KGHDR and CDR2 is SFDVKD. CDR3 size: 13 residues. V shed 6 bases and J shed 2 bases, with 9 bases lying between them. CDR3 coding DNA: TGTGCCACCAGTAAGGACAGTAACACTGAAGCTTTCTTT. Its translation: CATSKDSNTEAFF.

The chain uses TRBV5-1 and TRBJ1-5; 8 bases map to TRBD1. Germline CDR1 SGHRS, CDR2 YFSETQ. The V gene end was trimmed by 0 bases and the J gene end by 3 bases; junction bases not matched to a gene: 5. CDR3 size: 16 residues. CDR3 sequence reads: CASSLGGTGYNQPQHF. CDR3 in DNA: TGCGCCAGCAGCTTGGGGGGGACAGGCTACAATCAGCCCCAGCATTTT.

This clone has just one count. CDR3 DNA: TGCAGCGGCCGGAGTGGCACTGAAGCTTTCTTT. It translates to CSGRSGTEAFF. The genes are TRBV29-1 and TRBJ1-1; D is unresolved. V shed 7 bases and J shed 4 bases, with 10 bases lying between them. Germline V gives CDR1 SQVTM, CDR2 ANQGSEA. The CDR3 sequence is 11 residues long.

The gene calls are TRBV18 and TRBJ1-1; possible D gene TRBD1, 6 bases. The ends were cut back, 3 bases at V and 6 bases at J, with 14 bases in the middle. The CDR3 loop spans 14 amino acids. In germline, CDR1 is KGHSH, CDR2 LQKENI. CDR3 DNA: TGTGCCAGCTCACCGAGACAGGCCCAATCTGAAGCTTTCTTT. Protein: CASSPRQAQSEAFF.

The rearrangement links TRBV2 to TRBJ2-2, with D possibly matching TRBD2 (5 bases). Trimming took 8 bases from V and 2 from J, leaving 9 bases between them. Germline assignment: CDR1 SNHLY and CDR2 FYNNEI. The CDR3 is made up of 13 amino acids. The CDR3 is CASQRENTGELFF. The CDR3 nucleotides are TGTGCCAGCCAACGGGAAAACACCGGGGAGCTGTTTTTT.

The chain uses TRBV29-1 and TRBJ2-5; 9 bases line up with TRBD1. This CDR3 spans 13 amino acids. Trimming removed 4 bases from V and 5 bases from J; junction bases left unmatched: 5. Germline V CDR1 and CDR2: SQVTM, ANQGSEA. The CDR3 region is CSVGGQGWETQYF. The CDR3 DNA follows: TGCAGCGTTGGTGGACAGGGGTGGGAGACCCAGTACTTC. Variable domain in full (rest from reference TRBV29-1 and TRBJ2-5): SAVISQKPSRDICQRGTSLTIQCQVDSQVTMMFWYRQQPGQSLTLIATANQGSEATYESGFVIDKFPISRPNLTFSTLTVSNMSPEDSSIYLCSVGGQGWETQYFGPGTRLLVL.

The chain is built from TRBV12-5 and TRBJ1-2; D remains unclear. Germline values: CDR1 LGHNT, CDR2 FRNRAP. There are 14 residues in the CDR3. V lost 5 bases to trimming and J lost 5 bases, with 15 bases between them. The CDR3 region is CASGPEGGLYGYTF. CDR3 coding DNA: TGTGCTAGTGGTCCAGAGGGTGGACTATATGGCTACACCTTC.

V gene TRBV28 combines with J gene TRBJ1-5; D remains unclear. Per germline, CDR1 MDHEN and CDR2 SYDVKM. CDR3 length equals 15 residues. V was shortened by 2 bases and J by 0 bases, with 8 bases between the two germline ends. This CDR3 is CASSLGPHSNQPQHF. The DNA for the CDR3 is TGTGCCAGCAGTTTAGGGCCGCATAGCAATCAGCCCCAGCATTTT.

The chain uses TRBV30 and TRBJ2-6; possible D gene TRBD2, 5 bases. Deletions cut 0 bases from V and 4 bases from J, with 10 bases between. Germline V gene lookup returns CDR1 GTSNPN and CDR2 SVGIG (reference sequence). The CDR3 extends over 15 amino acids. CDR3 coding DNA: TGTGCCTGGAGTGTCGGGATGGCCGGGGCCAACGTCCTGACTTTC. It encodes CAWSVGMAGANVLTF.

This chain joins TRBV6-1 and TRBJ1-2; D remains ambiguous. Trimming pared 0 bases from V and 11 bases from J, leaving 16 bases between. CDR1 is MNHNS, CDR2 SASEGT, per germline. The CDR3 is made up of 14 amino acids. The CDR3 reads CASSEAGGPQIYTF. CDR3 DNA: TGTGCCAGCAGTGAAGCGGGAGGACCGCAAATATACACCTTC.

The chain employs TRBV6-5 and TRBJ2-5, with 7 bases aligning to TRBD1. The germline gives CDR1 MNHEY, CDR2 SVGAGI. J was trimmed by 2 bases and V by 6 bases; bases with no gene match: 3. CDR3 length: 13 amino acids. CDR3: CASRLTGQETQYF. As DNA, the CDR3 is TGTGCCAGCAGACTGACAGGGCAAGAGACCCAGTACTTC.

V is TRBV6-1 and J is TRBJ2-1, with D possibly matching TRBD2 (6 bases). Germline loops: CDR1 MNHNS, CDR2 SASEGT. The CDR3 loop spans 13 amino acids. V lost 3 bases, J lost 9 bases, and 12 bases lay in between. Written as DNA, the CDR3 is TGTGCCAGCAGTGACCCTAGCGTTTCTGAGCAGTTCTTC. Protein: CASSDPSVSEQFF.

The rearrangement links TRBV5-5 to TRBJ1-3, with 7 bases lining up with TRBD1. Trimming took 0 bases from V and 12 from J; bases not matched to a gene: 6. This CDR3 has 13 amino acids. In germline, CDR1 is SGHKS, CDR2 YYEKEE (reference sequence). The CDR3 protein is CASSLALTGIIYF. CDR3 bases: TGTGCCAGCAGCTTGGCTCTGACAGGGATCATATATTTT. The full variable domain, with the rest looked up from reference TRBV5-5 and TRBJ1-3, is DAGVTQSPTHLIKTRGQQVTLRCSPISGHKSVSWYQQVLGQGPQFIFQYYEKEERGRGNFPDRFSARQFPNYSSELNVNALLLGDSALYLCASSLALTGIIYFGEGSWLTVV.

This clone appeared a single time. This sequence joins TRBV7-9 and TRBJ2-7; 8 bases are a match to TRBD1. CDR3 length equals 14 residues. The ends lost 6 bases at V and 4 bases at J; junction bases unmatched: 8. Germline loops: CDR1 SEHNR, CDR2 FQNEAQ (reference sequence). This CDR3 is CASSNRDRTYEQYF. DNA for the CDR3: TGTGCCAGCAGTAACCGGGACAGGACGTACGAGCAGTACTTC.

Regarding this clone: Other DNA sequences in this specimen translate into the identical CDR3. This chain joins TRBV19 and TRBJ2-1; no clear D gene. Germline CDR1 is LNHDA and CDR2 is SQIVND (reference sequence). With 4 bases removed from V and 2 bases from J, the gap between germline ends came to 3 bases. The CDR3 loop spans 12 amino acids. The CDR3 coding sequence is TGTGCCAGTAGTAACACCTACAATGAGCAGTTCTTC. Translating it yields CASSNTYNEQFF.

The sample holds one count of this clone. The V call is TRBV6-1, the J call TRBJ2-3; tentative D call: TRBD1 (6 bases). Germline V gene lookup returns CDR1 MNHNS and CDR2 SASEGT. The V and J ends lost 3 bases and 5 bases respectively, with 18 bases between them. The CDR3 length is 16 residues. CDR3 coding DNA: TGTGCCAGCAGTGACCCTGGACAGCGTTTGGGAGATACGCAGTATTTT. It is translated as CASSDPGQRLGDTQYF.

The chain recombines TRBV3-1 (or the pseudogene TRBV3-2) with TRBJ1-2; D gene ambiguous. Trimming took 5 bases from V and 8 from J, leaving 12 bases between them. This CDR3 is 12 amino acids long. Germline V gene data show CDR1 as LGHDT and CDR2 as YNNKEL (reference sequence). CDR3 DNA: TGTGCCAGCAGCTCGACATCTGAGGGCTACACCTTC. The encoded protein is CASSSTSEGYTF.

The chain is built from TRBV13 and TRBJ2-5, with D possibly TRBD1 on 5 matching bases. Germline assignment: CDR1 PRHDT and CDR2 FYEKMQ (reference sequence). Trimming took 2 bases from V and 3 from J, leaving 10 bases between them. This CDR3 contains 14 residues. Here the CDR3 reads CASSLQGIEETQYF. The CDR3 DNA follows: TGTGCCAGCAGCTTACAGGGTATTGAAGAGACCCAGTACTTC.

The chain uses TRBV3-1 (or the pseudogene TRBV3-2) and TRBJ2-3; tentatively, D is TRBD2 (5 bases). CDR1 is LGHDT, CDR2 YNNKEL, per germline (reference sequence). V was pared by 3 bases and J by 12 bases, with 7 bases between. The CDR3 runs 10 residues. The CDR3 bases are TGTGCCAGCAGCCACGGGGTTCAGTATTTT. This encodes CASSHGVQYF.

The V gene is TRBV4-2, the J gene TRBJ2-5; a weak D match, TRBD2 (6 bases). This CDR3 comprises 13 residues. Germline assignment: CDR1 LGHNA and CDR2 YNFKEQ. Between the trimmed V and J ends, which lost 1 base and 4 bases, there was a span of 7 bases. CDR3 sequence (DNA): TGTGCCAGCAGCCAAGTCGGGGGAGAGACCCAGTACTTC. Translated: CASSQVGGETQYF.

In its sample, this clone was seen once. The genes are TRBV4-1 and TRBJ2-2, with TRBD2 matching over 7 bases. The junction had 6 bases not matched to a gene; V was cut back by 1 base and J by 4 bases. The CDR3 runs 16 residues. CDR1 is MGHRA, CDR2 YSYEKL, per germline. CDR3 sequence (DNA): TGCGCCAGCAGCCAAGCGAGCGGGGCCCTCACCGGGGAGCTGTTTTTT. Protein: CASSQASGALTGELFF.

The rearrangement joins TRBV7-9 to TRBJ2-7; weak D call: TRBD2 (5 bases). The CDR3 runs 14 residues. The germline gives CDR1 SEHNR, CDR2 FQNEAQ (reference sequence). V gave up 5 bases and J gave up 5 bases, with 16 bases separating them. The DNA for the CDR3 is TGTGCCAGCAGCCCAGGACGGGAACCTAACGAGCAGTACTTC. It yields the protein CASSPGREPNEQYF.